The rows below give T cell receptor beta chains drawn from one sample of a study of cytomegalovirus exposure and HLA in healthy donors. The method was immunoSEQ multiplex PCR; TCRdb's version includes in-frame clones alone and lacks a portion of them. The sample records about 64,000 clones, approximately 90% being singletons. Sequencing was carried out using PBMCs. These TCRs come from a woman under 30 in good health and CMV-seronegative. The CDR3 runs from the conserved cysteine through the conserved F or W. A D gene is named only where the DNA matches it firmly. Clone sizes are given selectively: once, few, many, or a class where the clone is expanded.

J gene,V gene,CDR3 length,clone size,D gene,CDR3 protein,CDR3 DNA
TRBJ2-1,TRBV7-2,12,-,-,CASSSPGNEQFF,TGTGCCAGCAGCTCCCCGGGCAATGAGCAGTTCTTC
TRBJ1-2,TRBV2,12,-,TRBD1,CASTRQGAGYTF,TGTGCCAGTACCCGACAGGGCGCCGGCTACACCTTC
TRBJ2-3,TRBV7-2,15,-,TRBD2,CASSPWTSGGYTQYF,TGTGCCAGCAGCCCGTGGACTAGCGGGGGTTATACGCAGTATTTT
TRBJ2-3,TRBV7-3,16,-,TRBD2,CASSLTLAGTTDTQYF,TGTGCCAGCAGCTTAACCCTAGCGGGAACCACAGATACGCAGTATTTT
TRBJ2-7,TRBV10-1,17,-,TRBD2,CASPPAYSGARSYEQYF,TGCGCCAGCCCCCCTGCGTACAGCGGGGCCCGCTCCTACGAGCAGTACTTC
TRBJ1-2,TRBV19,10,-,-,CARSPYGYTF,TGTGCCAGAAGCCCCTACGGCTACACCTTC
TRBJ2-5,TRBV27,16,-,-,CASSSLGAGEKETQYF,TGTGCCAGCAGTTCGCTGGGGGCGGGGGAGAAAGAGACCCAGTACTTC
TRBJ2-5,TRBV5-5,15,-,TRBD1,CASSLWTGVQETQYF,TGTGCCAGCAGCTTATGGACAGGAGTACAAGAGACCCAGTACTTC
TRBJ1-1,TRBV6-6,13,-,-,CASSSGGRTEAFF,TGTGCCAGCAGTTCGGGGGGTCGCACTGAAGCTTTCTTT
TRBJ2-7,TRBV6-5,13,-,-,CASSHRDAYEQYF,TGTGCCAGCAGCCACAGGGATGCCTACGAGCAGTACTTC
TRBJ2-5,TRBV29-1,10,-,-,CSAGAETQYF,TGCAGCGCTGGGGCAGAGACCCAGTACTTC
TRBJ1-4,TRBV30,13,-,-,CAWSPRGIEKLFF,TGTGCCTGGAGTCCCAGGGGAATCGAAAAACTGTTTTTT
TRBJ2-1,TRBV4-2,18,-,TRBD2,CASSQRPGLAAGGGEQFF,TGTGCCAGCAGCCAACGGCCTGGACTAGCGGCCGGTGGCGGTGAGCAGTTCTTC
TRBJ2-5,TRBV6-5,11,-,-,CASSLSETQYF,TGTGCCAGCAGTTTAAGCGAGACCCAGTACTTC
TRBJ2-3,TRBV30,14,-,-,CAWSVGTSTDTQYF,TGTGCCTGGAGTGTAGGGACTAGCACAGATACGCAGTATTTT
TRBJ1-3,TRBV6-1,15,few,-,CASSALTGSGNTIYF,TGTGCCAGCAGTGCCTTAACAGGGTCTGGAAACACCATATATTTT
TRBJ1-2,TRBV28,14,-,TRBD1,CASRRGQGRYGYTF,TGTGCCAGCAGACGAGGACAGGGGAGGTATGGCTACACCTTC
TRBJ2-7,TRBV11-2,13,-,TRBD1,CAGRGQGAYEQYF,TGTGCCGGGAGGGGACAGGGGGCGTATGAGCAGTACTTC
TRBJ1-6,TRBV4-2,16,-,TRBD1,CASSQDPGQGSSPLHF,TGTGCCAGCAGCCAAGATCCGGGACAGGGGAGTTCACCCCTCCACTTT
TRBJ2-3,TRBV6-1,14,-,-,CASRRTLSTDTQYF,TGTGCCAGCAGGAGGACTTTAAGCACAGATACGCAGTATTTT
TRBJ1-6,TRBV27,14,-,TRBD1,CASSSGQSPSPLHF,TGTGCCAGCAGTTCGGGACAGTCCCCTTCACCCCTCCACTTT
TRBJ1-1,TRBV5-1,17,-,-,CASSLGTSVRGLAEAFF,TGCGCCAGCAGCTTGGGTACCTCCGTCAGGGGTTTGGCTGAAGCTTTCTTT
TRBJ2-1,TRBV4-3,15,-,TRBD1,CASSHPGTGGNEQFF,TGCGCCAGCAGCCACCCCGGGACAGGGGGCAATGAGCAGTTCTTC
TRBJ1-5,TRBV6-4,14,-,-,CASSEGYSNQPQHF,TGTGCCAGCAGCGAGGGTTATAGCAATCAGCCCCAGCATTTT
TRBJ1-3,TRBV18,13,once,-,CASSSGSGNTIYF,TGTGCCAGCTCATCGGGCTCTGGAAACACCATATATTTT
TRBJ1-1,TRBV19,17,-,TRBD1,CASSIMGTAPINTEAFF,TGTGCCAGTAGTATAATGGGGACAGCTCCCATCAACACTGAAGCTTTCTTT
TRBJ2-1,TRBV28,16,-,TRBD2,CASSFWGTSGTNEQFF,TGTGCCAGCAGTTTCTGGGGGACTAGCGGGACCAATGAGCAGTTCTTC
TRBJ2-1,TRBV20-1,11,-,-,CSASFNNEQFF,TGCAGTGCTTCATTCAACAATGAGCAGTTCTTC
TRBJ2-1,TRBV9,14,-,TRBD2,CASSVGGRDNEQFF,TGTGCCAGCAGCGTTGGGGGGAGGGACAATGAGCAGTTCTTC
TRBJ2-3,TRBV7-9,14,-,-,CASSSNGQTDTQYF,TGTGCCAGCTCCTCCAATGGACAGACAGATACGCAGTATTTT
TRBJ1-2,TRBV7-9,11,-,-,CASSYRVGYTF,TGTGCCAGCAGCTACAGGGTCGGCTACACCTTC
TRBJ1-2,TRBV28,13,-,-,CASSGARAYGYTF,TGTGCCAGCAGTGGGGCTAGGGCTTATGGCTACACCTTC
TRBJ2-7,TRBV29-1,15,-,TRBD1,CSVGTGGAFPTVQYF,TGCAGCGTCGGGACAGGTGGGGCCTTCCCTACCGTGCAGTACTTC
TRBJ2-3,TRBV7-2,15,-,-,CASSSRVTSTDTQYF,TGTGCCAGCAGCTCGCGGGTAACTAGCACAGATACGCAGTATTTT
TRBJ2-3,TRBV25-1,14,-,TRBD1,CASSGGQGTDTQYF,TGTGCCAGCAGTGGCGGACAGGGCACAGATACGCAGTATTTT
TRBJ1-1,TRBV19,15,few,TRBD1,CASSSTGQGVTEAFF,TGTGCCAGTAGTTCAACGGGACAGGGGGTCACTGAAGCTTTCTTT
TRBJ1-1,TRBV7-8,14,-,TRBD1,CASSSTGKHTEAFF,TGTGCCAGCAGCTCGACAGGGAAGCACACTGAAGCTTTCTTT
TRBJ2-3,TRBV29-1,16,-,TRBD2,CSVDGSSGYSMHTQYF,TGCAGCGTTGATGGTTCTAGCGGGTATTCCATGCATACGCAGTATTTT
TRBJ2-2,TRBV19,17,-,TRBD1,CASSIDVTGRSAGELFF,TGTGCCAGTAGTATTGATGTGACAGGGAGATCGGCCGGGGAGCTGTTTTTT
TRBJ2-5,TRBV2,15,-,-,CASSDGGTVGETQYF,TGTGCCAGCAGTGATGGAGGGACCGTAGGGGAGACCCAGTACTTC
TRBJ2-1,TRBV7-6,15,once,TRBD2,CASSLTGEGSNEQFF,TGTGCCAGCAGCTTAACTGGGGAGGGATCCAATGAGCAGTTCTTC
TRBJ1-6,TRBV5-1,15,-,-,CASSLEADYSSPLHF,TGCGCCAGCAGCCTGGAAGCGGACTACAGTTCACCCCTCCACTTT
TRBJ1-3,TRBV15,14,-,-,CATSGRGSGNTIYF,TGTGCCACCAGCGGCAGGGGATCTGGAAACACCATATATTTT
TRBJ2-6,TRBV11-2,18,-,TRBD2,CASSSGGRNVSGANVLTF,TGTGCCAGCAGCTCGGGAGGCAGAAATGTCTCTGGGGCCAACGTCCTGACTTTC
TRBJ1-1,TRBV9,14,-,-,CASSAGQPNTEAFF,TGTGCCAGCAGCGCCGGACAGCCGAACACTGAAGCTTTCTTT
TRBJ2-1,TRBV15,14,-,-,CATSRDPARDEQFF,TGTGCCACCAGCAGAGATCCAGCGCGCGATGAGCAGTTCTTC
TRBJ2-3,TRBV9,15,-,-,CASSPYASSTDTQYF,TGTGCCAGCAGCCCTTACGCGAGTAGCACAGATACGCAGTATTTT